The 26 T cell receptor beta chains below all came from one sample that was sequenced in a study of PD-1 blockade in mismatch repair-deficient tumors. Only in-frame clones appear in the TCRdb table, and some are missing; sequencing was by immunoSEQ multiplex PCR. In the table there are about 66,000 clones, about 72% of which are singletons. This sample comprised peripheral blood, obtained 2 weeks after starting pembrolizumab. The source of these receptors is an adult with mismatch repair-deficient cancer.

The V call is TRBV28, the J call TRBJ1-1, with 7 nucleotides matching TRBD1. The germline CDR1 and CDR2 sequences are MDHEN and SYDVKM. The CDR3 is 13 residues long. J gave up 4 bases and V 8 bases, and 7 bases lay outside the gene matches. The CDR3 DNA sequence: TGTGCCAGCCTTGTCAGGGGGAGCACTGAAGCTTTCTTT. Translation: CASLVRGSTEAFF. Full variable domain (rest looked up from reference TRBV28 and TRBJ1-1): DVKVTQSSRYLVKRTGEKVFLECVQDMDHENMFWYRQDPGLGLRLIYFSYDVKMKEKGDIPEGYSVSREKKERFSLILESASTNQTSMYLCASLVRGSTEAFFGQGTRLTVV.

This clone has a handful of counts. V and J are TRBV4-1 and TRBJ2-1; TRBD2 matches 12 bases. V dropped 0 bases and J dropped 7; count of bases not matched to a gene: 7. Germline CDR1 is MGHRA and CDR2 is YSYEKL. The length of the CDR3 is 17 residues. The CDR3 DNA sequence: TGCGCCAGCAGCCAAGAGCCGGGACTAGCGGGTGGGAATGAGCAGTTCTTC. Translation gives CASSQEPGLAGGNEQFF.

Notes on this clone: A junction end diverges from the germline sequence, so it may reflect a read error. The chain recombines TRBV28 with TRBJ1-2, with 7 bases aligning to TRBD1. Germline CDR1 MDHEN, CDR2 SYDVKM. CDR3 length: 14 amino acids. The CDR3 spells CASSLWTGNYGYTF. The CDR3 region has the DNA TGTGCCAGCAGTCTATGGACAGGAAACTATGGCTACACCTTC.

This clone is a singleton in its sample. J is TRBJ2-1 and V is TRBV9; no firm D call. CDR3 length: 14 residues. CDR1 and CDR2 (germline): SGDLS, YYNGEE. V lost 4 bases and J 2 bases, leaving 10 bases between the germline ends. The CDR3 nucleotides are TGTGCCAGCAGCTCGTACCCGACCTACAATGAGCAGTTCTTC. Protein sequence: CASSSYPTYNEQFF.

The chain links TRBV2 to TRBJ2-7; no definite D call. CDR3 length equals 13 residues. V was shortened by 4 bases and J by 2 bases, with 9 bases between the two germline ends. Germline loops: CDR1 SNHLY, CDR2 FYNNEI. CDR3: CASSGTDAYEQYF. CDR3 sequence (DNA): TGTGCCAGCAGTGGTACGGATGCCTACGAGCAGTACTTC.

Only a few counts were recorded for this clone. The rearrangement links TRBV5-6 to TRBJ2-1; D unclear. V gave up 1 base and J gave up 3 bases, with 8 bases separating them. Germline V gives CDR1 SGHDT, CDR2 YYEEEE. The CDR3 loop spans 14 amino acids. The CDR3 nucleotides are TGTGCCAGCAGCTTGTACTTAAACTACAATGAGCAGTTCTTC. Translation gives CASSLYLNYNEQFF.

To note about this clone: Distinct nucleotide sequences in the sample also encode this CDR3. The CDR3 DNA sequence: TGTGCCAGCAGTTACAGGGGGAACACTGAAGCTTTCTTT. Translated, it gives CASSYRGNTEAFF. V and J are TRBV6-5 and TRBJ1-1, with D possibly being TRBD1 (5 bases). CDR1 is MNHEY and CDR2 is SVGAGI in the germline V gene. Trimming stripped 2 bases from V and 1 base from J, with 5 bases between. This CDR3 has 13 residues.

The chain recombines TRBV4-3 with TRBJ2-7; D is undetermined. The CDR3 spans 14 residues. Trimming took off 0 bases at V and 1 base at J, with 7 bases between the two ends. The germline gives CDR1 LGHNA, CDR2 YSLEER. The CDR3 loop reads CASSQEVTSYEQYF. For the CDR3, the DNA is TGCGCCAGCAGCCAAGAAGTGACGTCCTACGAGCAGTACTTC.

This clone came up a few times. Other nucleotide sequences in the sample specify the same CDR3. J is TRBJ2-1 and V is TRBV7-2; 7 bases align to TRBD2. This CDR3 region has 16 residues. CDR1 and CDR2 from the germline V gene are SGHTA and FQGNSA. V gave up 1 base and J gave up 4 bases; unmatched junction bases: 7. CDR3 coding DNA: TGTGCCAGCAGCTTAGTCAGGCTAGCGGTTTACAATGAGCAGTTCTTC. It encodes CASSLVRLAVYNEQFF.

The chain carries TRBV28 and TRBJ1-2; D is possibly TRBD1 (6 bases). Looked up from germline, CDR1 is MDHEN and CDR2 is SYDVKM. The CDR3 spans 14 residues. Trimming removed 6 bases from V and 5 bases from J, with 16 bases in between. For the CDR3, the DNA is TGTGCCAGCAGGACTACAGGGAGTCAATATGGCTACACCTTC. It specifies CASRTTGSQYGYTF.

In DNA, the CDR3 is TGTGCCAGCACCCAAGCGGGCCCCACAGATACGCAGTATTTT. Amino acid sequence: CASTQAGPTDTQYF. The chain carries TRBV7-3 and TRBJ2-3, with D possibly matching TRBD2 (6 bases). CDR3 length: 14 residues. V gave up 7 bases and J gave up 2 bases, with 13 bases separating them. Germline V gives CDR1 SGHTA, CDR2 FQGTGA. Complete variable domain (other parts from reference TRBV7-3 and TRBJ2-3): GAGVSQTPSNKVTEKGKYVELRCDPISGHTALYWYRQSLGQGPEFLIYFQGTGAADDSGLPNDRFFAVRPEGSVSTLKIQRTERGDSAVYLCASTQAGPTDTQYFGPGTRLTVL.

The rearrangement joins TRBV18 to TRBJ2-3; 9 bases are shared with TRBD1. J gave up 5 bases and V 3 bases, and 6 bases lay outside the gene matches. The CDR3 has 15 residues. Germline V gene data show CDR1 as KGHSH and CDR2 as LQKENI. CDR3 sequence: CASSPSRDREDTQYF. The CDR3 DNA is TGTGCCAGCTCACCGTCCCGGGACAGGGAAGATACGCAGTATTTT.

This clone was seen only a few times. The V gene is TRBV6-1, the J gene TRBJ2-3, with D possibly TRBD2 on 6 matching bases. The V gene's germline CDR1 is MNHNS and CDR2 SASEGT. The CDR3 is 15 residues long. Trimming removed 4 bases at V and 4 bases at J, with 15 bases between. The chain's CDR3 is CASSVRWDLADTQYF. CDR3 coding DNA: TGTGCCAGCAGTGTACGATGGGACTTAGCAGATACGCAGTATTTT.

This sequence joins TRBV11-1 and TRBJ2-4; 9 positions match TRBD2. This CDR3 is built from 15 residues. CDR1 and CDR2 (germline): SGHAT, FQDESV (reference sequence). The junction had 8 bases not matched to a gene; V was cut back by 3 bases and J by 8 bases. This CDR3 reads CASSFSGRKGDIQYF. The CDR3 nucleotides are TGTGCCAGCAGCTTCAGCGGGAGGAAGGGAGACATTCAGTACTTC. The variable domain in full, with the rest retrieved from reference TRBV11-1 and TRBJ2-4, is EAEVAQSPRYKITEKSQAVAFWCDPISGHATLYWYRQILGQGPELLVQFQDESVVDDSQLPKDRFSAERLKGVDSTLKIQPAELGDSAMYLCASSFSGRKGDIQYFGAGTRLSVL.

The J gene is TRBJ2-3, the V gene TRBV2; D gene ambiguous. The CDR3 consists of 12 residues. The germline gives CDR1 SNHLY, CDR2 FYNNEI. Trimming removed 4 bases from V and 0 bases from J, with 2 bases in between. The CDR3 DNA is TGTGCCAGCAGTGCCAGCACAGATACGCAGTATTTT. Residues: CASSASTDTQYF.

This sequence joins TRBV5-1 and TRBJ1-1, with D possibly matching TRBD1 (6 bases). The V and J ends lost 3 bases and 7 bases respectively, with 22 bases between them. The CDR3 has 16 residues. Germline V gene data show CDR1 as SGHRS and CDR2 as YFSETQ. The CDR3 DNA follows: TGCGCCAGCAGCTACGGCGGGGGGCGCGGGGGCCTTGAAGCTTTCTTT. Amino acids: CASSYGGGRGGLEAFF.

CDR3 in DNA: TGTGCCAGCAGCAATAGGGTATCCGGGGCCAACGTCCTGACTTTC. Its protein product is CASSNRVSGANVLTF. This chain connects TRBV7-6 to TRBJ2-6; no reliable D call. V was shortened by 5 bases and J by 4 bases, with 12 bases between the two germline ends. Germline values: CDR1 SGHVS, CDR2 FNYEAQ. CDR3 length equals 15 residues. The variable domain in full, completed from reference TRBV7-6 and TRBJ2-6, reads GAGVSQSPRYKVTKRGQDVALRCDPISGHVSLYWYRQALGQGPEFLTYFNYEAQQDKSGLPNDRFSAERPEGSISTLTIQRTEQRDSAMYRCASSNRVSGANVLTFGAGSRLTVL.

V usage is TRBV12-5 and J usage is TRBJ2-5, with TRBD2 as a possible D gene (6 bases). The CDR3 consists of 13 residues. V dropped 8 bases and J dropped 2 bases, with 12 bases sitting between them. CDR1 is LGHNT and CDR2 is FRNRAP in the germline V gene. Here the CDR3 reads CASRLAPQETQYF. The CDR3 bases are TGTGCTAGTCGCCTAGCGCCTCAAGAGACCCAGTACTTC.

This clone was found once. The rearrangement links TRBV5-4 to TRBJ2-3; TRBD2 matches 9 bases. Germline V gene lookup returns CDR1 SGHNT and CDR2 YYREEE (reference sequence). The ends lost 6 bases at V and 1 base at J; junction bases unmatched: 6. This CDR3 comprises 15 residues. The CDR3 DNA reads TGTGCCAGCAAGGGCGGGGGGGGTGGCACAGATACGCAGTATTTT. Its translation: CASKGGGGGTDTQYF. The variable domain in full, completed from reference TRBV5-4 and TRBJ2-3, reads ETGVTQSPTHLIKTRGQQVTLRCSSQSGHNTVSWYQQALGQGPQFIFQYYREEENGRGNFPPRFSGLQFPNYSSELNVNALELDDSALYLCASKGGGGGTDTQYFGPGTRLTVL.

V usage is TRBV11-2 and J usage is TRBJ2-4, with D maybe TRBD1 (5 bases). The CDR3 contains 13 residues. The germline gives CDR1 SGHAT, CDR2 FQNNGV. V was cut by 0 bases and J by 8 bases, with 8 bases left in between. The CDR3 sequence is CASSLDRADIQYF. DNA of the CDR3: TGTGCCAGCAGCTTAGACAGGGCGGACATTCAGTACTTC.

The chain joins TRBV19 to TRBJ1-2, with D possibly TRBD1 on 5 matching bases. The V gene's germline CDR1 is LNHDA and CDR2 SQIVND (reference sequence). CDR3 length equals 13 residues. V dropped 5 bases and J dropped 7 bases, with 14 bases sitting between them. In DNA form, the CDR3 reads TGTGCCAGTAGTTTCCGCGACAGAACTGGCTACACCTTC. Translation gives CASSFRDRTGYTF. The variable domain in full, completed from reference TRBV19 and TRBJ1-2, reads DGGITQSPKYLFRKEGQNVTLSCEQNLNHDAMYWYRQDPGQGLRLIYYSQIVNDFQKGDIAEGYSVSREKKESFPLTVTSAQKNPTAFYLCASSFRDRTGYTFGSGTRLTVV.

The J gene is TRBJ2-3, the V gene TRBV6-5; TRBD1 matches at 7 bases. J gave up 10 bases and V 5 bases, and 6 bases lay outside the gene matches. Germline CDR1 MNHEY, CDR2 SVGAGI. This CDR3 is built from 12 residues. CDR3 nucleotides: TGTGCCAGCAGTCATCCGGGACAGCCGCAGTATTTT. This codes for CASSHPGQPQYF.

About this clone: Other DNA sequences in this sample translate to the same CDR3. The rearrangement links TRBV6-4 to TRBJ1-1; D unresolved. Germline V gives CDR1 MRHNA, CDR2 SNTAGT. With 6 bases removed from V and 1 base from J, the gap between germline ends came to 9 bases. This CDR3 has 13 residues. CDR3 sequence reads: CASSPEENTEAFF. CDR3 nucleotide sequence: TGTGCCAGCAGCCCTGAAGAGAACACTGAAGCTTTCTTT.

V and J are TRBV19 and TRBJ2-7, with 10 bases aligning to TRBD2. Germline V gene lookup returns CDR1 LNHDA and CDR2 SQIVND (reference sequence). This CDR3 has 17 amino acids. After removal of 2 bases from V and 5 bases from J, the junction contained 12 bases not matched to a gene. The CDR3 DNA reads as TGTGCCAGTAGTATATATCCAAAGGCTAGCGGGAGCCACGAGCAGTACTTC. This codes for CASSIYPKASGSHEQYF.

This chain connects TRBV14 to TRBJ2-7; TRBD2 is a possible D gene (6 bases). With 1 base removed from V and 0 bases from J, the gap between germline ends came to 13 bases. CDR1 and CDR2 (germline): SGHDN, FVKESK. This CDR3 is built from 16 residues. The CDR3 nucleotides read TGTGCCAGCAGCCAAGCTGGGGGGATGGACTCCTACGAGCAGTACTTC. Its translation is CASSQAGGMDSYEQYF. The entire variable domain, with the rest obtained from reference TRBV14 and TRBJ2-7, is as follows: EAGVTQFPSHSVIEKGQTVTLRCDPISGHDNLYWYRRVMGKEIKFLLHFVKESKQDESGMPNNRFLAERTGGTYSTLKVQPAELEDSGVYFCASSQAGGMDSYEQYFGPGTRLTVT.

V is TRBV7-2 and J is TRBJ2-7; the D gene is possibly TRBD1 (6 bases). Germline values: CDR1 SGHTA, CDR2 FQGNSA. This CDR3 contains 14 residues. Trimming took off 1 base at V and 6 bases at J, with 13 bases between the two ends. CDR3 protein: CASSLERGRGEQYF. Here the CDR3 DNA reads TGTGCCAGCAGCTTAGAGCGTGGCAGGGGCGAGCAGTACTTC.